This passage covers 5 T cell receptor beta chains from one sample sequenced in a study of control samples from healthy donors and cancer patients. Measured with immunoSEQ multiplex PCR; TCRdb has only the in-frame clones, and not every one. The sample contains around 110,000 clones, 93% of which appear only once. Sequencing input: blood. The source is a man aged 25 to 40 in good health.

This clone came up a few times. The chain joins TRBV7-2 to TRBJ2-3; D remains unclear. The germline V and J ends were trimmed by 4 bases and 2 bases, with 10 bases remaining between them. The germline V gene has CDR1 SGHTA and CDR2 FQGNSA. This CDR3 contains 14 residues. The CDR3 bases are TGTGCCAGCAGCTCCACCCCACTCACAGATACGCAGTATTTT. The encoded protein is CASSSTPLTDTQYF.

This clone was counted a few times. CDR3 in amino acids: CASMDPNNEKLFF. The CDR3 DNA reads as TGCGCCAGCATGGACCCAAATAATGAAAAACTGTTTTTT. The chain uses TRBV5-1 and TRBJ1-4; D is unresolved. Trimming removed 6 bases from V and 4 bases from J, with 10 bases in between. The CDR3 runs to 13 residues. Per the germline V gene, CDR1 is SGHRS and CDR2 is YFSETQ. The entire variable domain, with the rest obtained from reference TRBV5-1 and TRBJ1-4, is as follows: KAGVTQTPRYLIKTRGQQVTLSCSPISGHRSVSWYQQTPGQGLQFLFEYFSETQRNKGNFPGRFSGRQFSNSRSEMNVSTLELGDSALYLCASMDPNNEKLFFGSGTQLSVL.

The gene calls are TRBV11-2 and TRBJ1-4; D is ambiguous. This CDR3 is built from 15 residues. CDR1 and CDR2 from the germline V gene are SGHAT and FQNNGV. Trimming left V 6 bases short and J 3 bases short, with 14 bases between. CDR3 loop: CASRRPGRSNEKLFF. CDR3 sequence (DNA): TGTGCCAGCAGACGACCTGGACGGTCTAATGAAAAACTGTTTTTT.

The CDR3 loop is CASSLGRLAGGVGPQTQYF. The CDR3 nucleotides read TGTGCCAGCAGCTTAGGTCGGTTAGCGGGGGGGGTAGGCCCTCAGACCCAGTACTTC. The chain links TRBV7-2 to TRBJ2-5; the match to TRBD2 covers 11 bases. The length of the CDR3 is 19 residues. CDR1 is SGHTA and CDR2 is FQGNSA in the germline V gene. Unmatched junction bases numbered 16, after V lost 1 base and J lost 6 bases.

This chain joins TRBV5-5 and TRBJ1-2; perhaps TRBD1 as D (5 bases). Germline loops: CDR1 SGHKS, CDR2 YYEKEE (reference sequence). V lost 4 bases to trimming and J lost 7 bases, with 14 bases between them. There are 13 residues in the CDR3. The CDR3 region has the DNA TGTGCCAGCAGCACACCAGGAAGGGGTGGCTACACCTTC. This sequence encodes CASSTPGRGGYTF.